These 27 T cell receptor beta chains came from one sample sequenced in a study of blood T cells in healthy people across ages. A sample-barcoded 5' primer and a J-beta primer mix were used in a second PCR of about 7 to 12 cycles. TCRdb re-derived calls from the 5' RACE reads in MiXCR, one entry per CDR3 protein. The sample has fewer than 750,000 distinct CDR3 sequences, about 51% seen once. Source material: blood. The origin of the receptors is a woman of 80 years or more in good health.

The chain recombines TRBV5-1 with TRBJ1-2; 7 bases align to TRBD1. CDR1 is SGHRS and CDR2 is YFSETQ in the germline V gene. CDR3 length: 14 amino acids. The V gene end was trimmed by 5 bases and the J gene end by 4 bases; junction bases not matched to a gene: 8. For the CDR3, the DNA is TGCGCCAGCAGGTCCGGGACAGAGGTCTATGGCTACACCTTC. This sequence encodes CASRSGTEVYGYTF.

The CDR3 DNA is TGTGCCAGCAGCCAGACGGCGGCTAGCCCCGGAGATACGCAGTATTTT. Translating gives CASSQTAASPGDTQYF. The rearrangement links TRBV11-3 to TRBJ2-3; tentative D call: TRBD2 (5 bases). The germline gives CDR1 SGHNT, CDR2 YENEEA. The CDR3 totals 16 residues. Trimming left V 5 bases short and J 5 bases short, with 20 bases between.

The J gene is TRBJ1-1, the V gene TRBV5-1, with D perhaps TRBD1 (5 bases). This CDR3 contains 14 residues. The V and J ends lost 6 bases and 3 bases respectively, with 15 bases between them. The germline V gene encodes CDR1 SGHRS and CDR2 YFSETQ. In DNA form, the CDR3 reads TGCGCCAGCACCCTGGGGGGGTCTGACACTGAAGCTTTCTTT. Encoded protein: CASTLGGSDTEAFF.

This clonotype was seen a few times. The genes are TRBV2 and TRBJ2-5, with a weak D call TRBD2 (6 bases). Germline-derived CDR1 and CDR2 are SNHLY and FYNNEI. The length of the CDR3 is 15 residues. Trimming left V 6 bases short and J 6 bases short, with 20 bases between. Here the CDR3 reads CASRDFGAAGKTQYF. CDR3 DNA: TGTGCCAGCAGGGACTTTGGAGCGGCGGGAAAGACCCAGTACTTC. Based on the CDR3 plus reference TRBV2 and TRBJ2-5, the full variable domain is EPEVTQTPSHQVTQMGQEVILRCVPISNHLYFYWYRQILGQKVEFLVSFYNNEISEKSEIFDDQFSVERPDGSNFTLKIRSTKLEDSAMYFCASRDFGAAGKTQYFGPGTRLLVL.

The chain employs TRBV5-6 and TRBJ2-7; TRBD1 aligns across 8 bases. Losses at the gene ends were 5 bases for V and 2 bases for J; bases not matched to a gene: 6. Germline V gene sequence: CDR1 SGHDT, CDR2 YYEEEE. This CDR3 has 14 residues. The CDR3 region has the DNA TGTGCCAGCAGACCTCCAGGGGGCCCCTACGAGCAGTACTTC. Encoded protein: CASRPPGGPYEQYF.

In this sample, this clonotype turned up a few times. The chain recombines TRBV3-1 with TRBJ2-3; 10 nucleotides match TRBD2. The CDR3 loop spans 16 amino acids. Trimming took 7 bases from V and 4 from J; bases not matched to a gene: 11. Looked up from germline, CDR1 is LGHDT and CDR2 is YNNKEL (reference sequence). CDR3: CASTLLERGGPDTQYF. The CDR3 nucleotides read TGTGCCAGCACACTCTTGGAGCGGGGGGGCCCAGATACGCAGTATTTT.

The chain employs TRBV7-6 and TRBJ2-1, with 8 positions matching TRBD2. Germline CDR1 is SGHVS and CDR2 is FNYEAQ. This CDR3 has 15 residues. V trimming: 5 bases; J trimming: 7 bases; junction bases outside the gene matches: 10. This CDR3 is CASSRERGSWNEQFF. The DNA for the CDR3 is TGTGCCAGCAGCCGTGAGCGGGGGTCTTGGAATGAGCAGTTCTTC.

The CDR3 loop is CASSSRPYSSGGYTF. The CDR3 coding sequence is TGTGCCAGCAGCTCCCGGCCGTACTCGAGTGGAGGCTACACCTTC. This chain connects TRBV3-1 to TRBJ1-2; no definite D call. V shed 5 bases and J shed 8 bases, with 21 bases lying between them. This CDR3 has 15 residues. Germline V gene data show CDR1 as LGHDT and CDR2 as YNNKEL (reference sequence).

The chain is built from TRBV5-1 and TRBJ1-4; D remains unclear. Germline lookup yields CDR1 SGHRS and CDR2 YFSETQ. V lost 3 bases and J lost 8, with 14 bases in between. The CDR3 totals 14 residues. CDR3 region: CASSYLGRKEKLFF. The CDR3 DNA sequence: TGCGCCAGCAGCTATCTCGGGCGTAAGGAAAAACTGTTTTTT. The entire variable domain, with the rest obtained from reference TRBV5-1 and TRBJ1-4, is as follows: KAGVTQTPRYLIKTRGQQVTLSCSPISGHRSVSWYQQTPGQGLQFLFEYFSETQRNKGNFPGRFSGRQFSNSRSEMNVSTLELGDSALYLCASSYLGRKEKLFFGSGTQLSVL.

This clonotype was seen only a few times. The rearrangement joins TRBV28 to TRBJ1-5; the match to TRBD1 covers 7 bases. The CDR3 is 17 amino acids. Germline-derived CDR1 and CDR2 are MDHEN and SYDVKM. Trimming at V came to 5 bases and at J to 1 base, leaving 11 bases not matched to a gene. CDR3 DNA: TGTGCCAGCAGTACAAGGACACAGGGGTCCAGCAATCAGCCCCAGCATTTT. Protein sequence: CASSTRTQGSSNQPQHF.

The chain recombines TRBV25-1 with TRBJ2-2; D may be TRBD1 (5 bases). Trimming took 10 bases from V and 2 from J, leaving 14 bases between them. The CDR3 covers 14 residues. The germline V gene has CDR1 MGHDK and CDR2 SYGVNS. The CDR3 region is CATLGGQNTGELFF. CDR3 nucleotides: TGTGCCACCCTAGGCGGACAAAACACCGGGGAGCTGTTTTTT.

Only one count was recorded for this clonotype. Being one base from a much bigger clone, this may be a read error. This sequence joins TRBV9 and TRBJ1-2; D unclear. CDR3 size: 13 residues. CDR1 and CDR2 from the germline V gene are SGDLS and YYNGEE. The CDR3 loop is CASSVDPLGGYSF. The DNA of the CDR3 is TGTGCCAGCAGCGTAGACCCCCTTGGCGGCTACAGCTTC.

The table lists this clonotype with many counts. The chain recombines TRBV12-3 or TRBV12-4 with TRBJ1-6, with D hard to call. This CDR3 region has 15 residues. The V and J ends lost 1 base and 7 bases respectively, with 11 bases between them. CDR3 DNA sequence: TGTGCCAGCAGTTTAGGACCCGGAGGGAATTCACCCCTCCACTTT. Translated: CASSLGPGGNSPLHF.

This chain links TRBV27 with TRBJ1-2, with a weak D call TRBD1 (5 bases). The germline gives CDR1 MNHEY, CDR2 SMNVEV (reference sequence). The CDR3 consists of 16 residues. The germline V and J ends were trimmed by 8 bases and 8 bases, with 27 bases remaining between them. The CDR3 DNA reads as TGTGCCAGCCTGTCATACAAACAGGACGGGTTCGGAGGCTACACCTTC. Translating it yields CASLSYKQDGFGGYTF.

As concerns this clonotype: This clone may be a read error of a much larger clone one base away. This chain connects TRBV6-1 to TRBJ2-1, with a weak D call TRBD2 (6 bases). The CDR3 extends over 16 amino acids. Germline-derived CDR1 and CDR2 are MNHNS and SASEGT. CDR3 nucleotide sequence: TGTGTCAGCAGTGAATGGGGGGTCATACAAAACAATGAGCAGTTCTTC. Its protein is CVSSEWGVIQNNEQFF.

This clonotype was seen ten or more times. The CDR3 sequence is CASRGMETDTQYF. The CDR3 DNA reads as TGTGCCAGCAGGGGGATGGAGACAGATACGCAGTATTTT. The V call is TRBV2, the J call TRBJ2-3; D gene ambiguous. Trimming took off 6 bases at V and 3 bases at J, with 10 bases between the two ends. Germline V gene data show CDR1 as SNHLY and CDR2 as FYNNEI. The CDR3 is 13 residues long.

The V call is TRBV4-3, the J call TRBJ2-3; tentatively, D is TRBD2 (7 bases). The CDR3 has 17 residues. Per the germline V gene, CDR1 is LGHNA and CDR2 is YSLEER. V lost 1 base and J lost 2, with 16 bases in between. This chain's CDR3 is CASSQGGPREFTDTQYF. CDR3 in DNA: TGCGCCAGCAGCCAAGGGGGGCCGCGGGAGTTCACAGATACGCAGTATTTT.

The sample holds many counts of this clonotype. DNA of the CDR3: TGTGCCAGCAGCGTAACTGGGTACAATGAGCAGTTCTTC. Its translation is CASSVTGYNEQFF. V gene TRBV9 combines with J gene TRBJ2-1; D remains unclear. CDR3 size: 13 residues. Germline values: CDR1 SGDLS, CDR2 YYNGEE. V was pared by 1 base and J by 4 bases, with 6 bases between. The variable domain in full, completed from reference TRBV9 and TRBJ2-1, reads DSGVTQTPKHLITATGQRVTLRCSPRSGDLSVYWYQQSLDQGLQFLIQYYNGEERAKGNILERFSAQQFPDLHSELNLSSLELGDSALYFCASSVTGYNEQFFGPGTRLTVL.

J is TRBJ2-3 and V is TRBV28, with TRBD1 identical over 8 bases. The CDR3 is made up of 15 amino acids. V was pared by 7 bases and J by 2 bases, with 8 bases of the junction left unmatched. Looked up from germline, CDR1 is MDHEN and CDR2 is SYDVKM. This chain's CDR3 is CASTDRDRLTDTQYF. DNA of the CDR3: TGTGCCAGCACGGACCGGGACAGGCTCACAGATACGCAGTATTTT.

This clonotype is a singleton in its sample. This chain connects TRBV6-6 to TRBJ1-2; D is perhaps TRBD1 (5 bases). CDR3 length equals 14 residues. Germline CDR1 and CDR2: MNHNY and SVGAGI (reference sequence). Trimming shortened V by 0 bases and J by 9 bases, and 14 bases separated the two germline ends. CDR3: CASSYSDRDGSYTF. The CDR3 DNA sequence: TGTGCCAGCAGTTACTCGGACCGGGACGGTAGCTACACCTTC.

CDR3 in DNA: TGCAGCGTTCGGGAGAGACGGCAGTTCTTC. Protein: CSVRERRQFF. The chain recombines TRBV29-1 with TRBJ2-1; possible D gene TRBD2, 6 bases. The V gene's germline CDR1 is SQVTM and CDR2 ANQGSEA. The CDR3 length is 10 residues. The V gene lost 5 bases and the J gene lost 12 bases, with 11 bases spanning the gap.

The CDR3 protein is CASSQDLAREQYF. The CDR3 bases are TGTGCCAGCAGCCAAGATTTGGCCCGGGAGCAGTACTTC. This chain connects TRBV14 to TRBJ2-7; no clear D gene. Trimming pared 0 bases from V and 7 bases from J, leaving 10 bases between. The length of the CDR3 is 13 residues. Per the germline V gene, CDR1 is SGHDN and CDR2 is FVKESK. Combining the CDR3 with reference TRBV14 and TRBJ2-7 gives the whole variable domain EAGVTQFPSHSVIEKGQTVTLRCDPISGHDNLYWYRRVMGKEIKFLLHFVKESKQDESGMPNNRFLAERTGGTYSTLKVQPAELEDSGVYFCASSQDLAREQYFGPGTRLTVT.

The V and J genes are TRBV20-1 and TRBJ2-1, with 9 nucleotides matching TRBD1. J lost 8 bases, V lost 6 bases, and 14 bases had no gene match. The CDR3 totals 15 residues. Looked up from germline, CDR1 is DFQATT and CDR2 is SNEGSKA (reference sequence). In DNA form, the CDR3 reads TGCAGTGCGGGGGCGGGGGACAGGGTTATCTATGAGCAGTTCTTC. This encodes CSAGAGDRVIYEQFF.

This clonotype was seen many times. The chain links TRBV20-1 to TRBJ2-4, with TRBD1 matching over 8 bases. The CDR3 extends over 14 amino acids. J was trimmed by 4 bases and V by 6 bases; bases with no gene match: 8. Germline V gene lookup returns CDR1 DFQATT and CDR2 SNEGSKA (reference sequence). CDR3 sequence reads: CSAPDRGKKNIQYF. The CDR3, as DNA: TGCAGTGCCCCAGACAGGGGAAAAAAAAACATTCAGTACTTC.

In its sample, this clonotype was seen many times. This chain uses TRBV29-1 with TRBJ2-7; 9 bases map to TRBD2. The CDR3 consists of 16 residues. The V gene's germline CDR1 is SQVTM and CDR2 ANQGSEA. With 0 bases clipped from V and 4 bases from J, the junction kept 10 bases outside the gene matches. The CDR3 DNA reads TGCAGCGTTGAAGATCCCACTAGCGGGTTAGTGTACGAGCAGTACTTC. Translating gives CSVEDPTSGLVYEQYF.

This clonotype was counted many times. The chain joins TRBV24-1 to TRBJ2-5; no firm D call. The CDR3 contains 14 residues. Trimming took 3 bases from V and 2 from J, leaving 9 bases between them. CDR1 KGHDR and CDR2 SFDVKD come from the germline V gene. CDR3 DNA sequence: TGTGCCACCAGTGATCCAGGAGCTCAAGAGACCCAGTACTTC. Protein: CATSDPGAQETQYF.

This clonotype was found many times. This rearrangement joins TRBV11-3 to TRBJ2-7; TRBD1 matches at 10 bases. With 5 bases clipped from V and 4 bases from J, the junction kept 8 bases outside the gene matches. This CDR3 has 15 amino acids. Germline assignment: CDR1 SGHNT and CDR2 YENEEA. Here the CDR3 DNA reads TGTGCCAGCAGCAAAACCGGGACAGGGGTTTACGAGCAGTACTTC. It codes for CASSKTGTGVYEQYF.